Shown below are 26 T cell receptor beta chains from a single sample sequenced in a study of cytomegalovirus exposure and HLA in healthy donors. The PCR had 60 Vbeta and 13 Jbeta primers. Assay: immunoSEQ multiplex PCR; the TCRdb copy retains only in-frame clones and omits some. This sample contains over 100,000 clones. Material for sequencing was PBMCs. These receptors all stem from a man aged 25-45 years in good health and CMV-seronegative.

The chain has TRBV7-3 and TRBJ2-2; TRBD1 matches at 7 bases. CDR3 length: 13 amino acids. Germline V gene lookup returns CDR1 SGHTA and CDR2 FQGTGA. Trimming took 6 bases from V and 4 from J; bases not matched to a gene: 2. The CDR3 sequence: CASRRQGTGELFF. CDR3 DNA: TGTGCCAGCAGGCGACAGGGCACCGGGGAGCTGTTTTTT.

The chain is built from TRBV7-3 and TRBJ2-4; possible D gene TRBD2, 6 bases. Germline CDR1 is SGHTA and CDR2 is FQGTGA. The CDR3 has 16 amino acids. The V end was cut by 1 base, the J end by 8 bases, with 18 bases between. The CDR3 loop is CASSLNGAGTTDIQYF. In DNA, the CDR3 is TGTGCCAGCAGCTTAAACGGGGCGGGGACGACAGACATTCAGTACTTC.

V gene TRBV19 combines with J gene TRBJ1-5; 7 positions match TRBD1. This CDR3 comprises 15 residues. Trimming cost V 6 bases and J 2 bases; bases outside gene matches: 7. In germline, CDR1 is LNHDA, CDR2 SQIVND (reference sequence). The CDR3 nucleotides read TGTGCCAGTAGAGGACAGGCCGTAGGCAATCAGCCCCAGCATTTT. This sequence encodes CASRGQAVGNQPQHF. The full variable domain, with the rest looked up from reference TRBV19 and TRBJ1-5, is DGGITQSPKYLFRKEGQNVTLSCEQNLNHDAMYWYRQDPGQGLRLIYYSQIVNDFQKGDIAEGYSVSREKKESFPLTVTSAQKNPTAFYLCASRGQAVGNQPQHFGDGTRLSIL.

V gene TRBV6-5 combines with J gene TRBJ2-7; D is perhaps TRBD1 (6 bases). The CDR3 is made up of 14 amino acids. The V and J ends lost 0 bases and 3 bases respectively, with 9 bases between them. Looked up from germline, CDR1 is MNHEY and CDR2 is SVGAGI. The CDR3 loop reads CASSYSEGGYEQYF. The CDR3 nucleotides read TGTGCCAGCAGTTACTCGGAAGGGGGCTACGAGCAGTACTTC.

V and J are TRBV10-3 and TRBJ2-1; the match to TRBD2 covers 10 bases. After removal of 5 bases from V and 4 bases from J, the junction contained 5 bases not matched to a gene. CDR1 ENHRY and CDR2 SYGVKD come from the germline V gene. The CDR3 runs 15 residues. The chain's CDR3 is CAISSGGAKYNEQFF. The CDR3 bases are TGTGCCATCAGTAGCGGGGGGGCCAAGTACAATGAGCAGTTCTTC.

The chain joins TRBV4-2 to TRBJ2-7; TRBD2 might be the D (6 bases). Germline V gives CDR1 LGHNA, CDR2 YNFKEQ. The V end was cut by 1 base, the J end by 3 bases, with 16 bases between. The CDR3 sequence is 16 residues long. The CDR3 loop is CASSQVLSGRGYEQYF. The CDR3 nucleotides are TGTGCCAGCAGCCAAGTTCTTAGCGGTCGAGGCTACGAGCAGTACTTC.

The chain employs TRBV2 and TRBJ1-2, with 7 bases identical to TRBD1. The CDR3 runs to 14 residues. With V trimmed by 6 bases and J by 3 bases, 7 bases remained unmatched. Germline CDR1 and CDR2: SNHLY and FYNNEI. CDR3 coding DNA: TGTGCCAGCAGCGCCGGGACAGCATACTATGGCTACACCTTC. Translating it yields CASSAGTAYYGYTF.

The chain joins TRBV30 to TRBJ2-5; possible D gene TRBD2, 5 bases. CDR1 is GTSNPN, CDR2 SVGIG, per germline (reference sequence). Between the trimmed V and J ends, which lost 5 bases and 0 bases, there was a span of 7 bases. The CDR3 is 12 residues long. The CDR3 loop reads CAWGRDQETQYF. For the CDR3, the DNA is TGTGCCTGGGGGAGAGACCAAGAGACCCAGTACTTC.

The chain carries TRBV5-1 and TRBJ2-5, with TRBD1 identical over 10 bases. This CDR3 comprises 15 residues. The germline CDR1 and CDR2 sequences are SGHRS and YFSETQ. V was clipped by 0 bases and J by 5 bases; unmatched bases: 4. The CDR3: CASSLVGTGVETQYF. DNA for the CDR3: TGCGCCAGCAGCTTGGTCGGGACAGGGGTCGAGACCCAGTACTTC.

The chain has TRBV9 and TRBJ2-3; D not certain. Trimming cost V 0 bases and J 0 bases, with 8 bases left between them. Germline V CDR1 and CDR2: SGDLS, YYNGEE. The CDR3 runs to 15 residues. In DNA, the CDR3 is TGTGCCAGCAGCGTAGGTGTGGCTAGCACAGATACGCAGTATTTT. Residues: CASSVGVASTDTQYF.

The chain employs TRBV6-1 and TRBJ1-2; unclear D gene. Per germline, CDR1 MNHNS and CDR2 SASEGT. The CDR3 spans 14 residues. The V end lost 1 base, the J end lost 7 bases, and 13 bases lay between the germline ends. CDR3 residues: CASSEVAGGSGYTF. The CDR3, as DNA: TGTGCCAGCAGTGAAGTGGCGGGAGGTAGTGGCTACACCTTC.

The genes are TRBV6-5 and TRBJ1-2; D uncertain. This CDR3 region has 13 residues. The germline V and J ends were trimmed by 5 bases and 2 bases, with 9 bases remaining between them. CDR1 and CDR2 (germline): MNHEY, SVGAGI. The CDR3 protein is CASSKEINYGYTF. The CDR3 DNA sequence: TGTGCCAGCAGTAAAGAGATAAACTATGGCTACACCTTC.

The chain couples TRBV9 to TRBJ1-6; D gene ambiguous. The length of the CDR3 is 15 residues. V lost 0 bases, J lost 9 bases, and 13 bases lay in between. Per the germline V gene, CDR1 is SGDLS and CDR2 is YYNGEE. CDR3 residues: CASSVDEGRGSPLHF. CDR3 sequence (DNA): TGTGCCAGCAGCGTAGATGAGGGCCGGGGTTCACCCCTCCACTTT. The variable domain in full, with the rest retrieved from reference TRBV9 and TRBJ1-6, is DSGVTQTPKHLITATGQRVTLRCSPRSGDLSVYWYQQSLDQGLQFLIQYYNGEERAKGNILERFSAQQFPDLHSELNLSSLELGDSALYFCASSVDEGRGSPLHFGNGTRLTVT.

The chain employs TRBV7-9 and TRBJ2-7; no firm D call. The CDR3 is 12 residues long. The V gene's germline CDR1 is SEHNR and CDR2 FQNEAQ (reference sequence). The V gene lost 5 bases and the J gene lost 4 bases, with 9 bases spanning the gap. The chain's CDR3 is CASSRPYYEQYF. The CDR3 DNA reads TGTGCCAGCAGCCGCCCCTATTACGAGCAGTACTTC.

This chain connects TRBV5-6 to TRBJ1-2; 7 bases map to TRBD1. The V gene end was trimmed by 2 bases and the J gene end by 7 bases; junction bases not matched to a gene: 2. Per germline, CDR1 SGHDT and CDR2 YYEEEE. The CDR3 loop spans 12 amino acids. The CDR3 is CASSLRGLGYTF. The CDR3, as DNA: TGTGCCAGCAGCTTAAGGGGGCTTGGCTACACCTTC.

J is TRBJ2-3 and V is TRBV6-6; 7 nucleotides line up with TRBD2. This CDR3 contains 15 residues. Losses at the gene ends were 2 bases for V and 3 bases for J; bases not matched to a gene: 5. Germline CDR1 reads MNHNY; CDR2 reads SVGAGI (reference sequence). The CDR3 DNA reads TGTGCCAGCAGTTACACCCGACTAGCTACAGATACGCAGTATTTT. Translated, it gives CASSYTRLATDTQYF.

The gene calls are TRBV29-1 and TRBJ2-7; TRBD1 matches 9 bases. Germline V lookup: CDR1 SQVTM, CDR2 ANQGSEA. Trimming removed 4 bases from V and 4 bases from J; junction bases left unmatched: 5. The CDR3 extends over 13 amino acids. CDR3 sequence: CSVAGQGGYEQYF. The DNA for the CDR3 is TGCAGCGTTGCGGGACAGGGTGGATACGAGCAGTACTTC.

The chain has TRBV7-2 and TRBJ1-2, with 7 bases that match TRBD1. The CDR3 is made up of 15 amino acids. Germline V CDR1 and CDR2: SGHTA, FQGNSA. The V and J ends lost 4 bases and 4 bases, in that order; junction bases with no gene match: 9. CDR3 loop: CASSSPDRTFYGYTF. CDR3 coding DNA: TGTGCCAGCAGCTCACCGGACAGGACCTTCTATGGCTACACCTTC. Supplemented by reference TRBV7-2 and TRBJ1-2, the full variable domain reads GAGVSQSPSNKVTEKGKDVELRCDPISGHTALYWYRQSLGQGLEFLIYFQGNSAPDKSGLPSDRFSAERTGGSVSTLTIQRTQQEDSAVYLCASSSPDRTFYGYTFGSGTRLTVV.

The V and J genes are TRBV15 and TRBJ1-3, with TRBD1 identical over 9 bases. Per the germline V gene, CDR1 is LNHNV and CDR2 is YYDKDF (reference sequence). Trimming cost V 5 bases and J 4 bases; bases outside gene matches: 12. The CDR3 covers 17 residues. The CDR3 sequence: CATSPPGQGTLGNTIYF. The DNA for the CDR3 is TGTGCCACCAGCCCCCCGGGACAGGGAACCCTCGGAAACACCATATATTTT.

The genes are TRBV4-3 and TRBJ2-1; tentative D call: TRBD2 (6 bases). Germline CDR1 reads LGHNA; CDR2 reads YSLEER. CDR3 length: 14 residues. V lost 0 bases to trimming and J lost 7 bases, with 10 bases between them. In nucleotides, the CDR3 is TGCGCCAGCAGCCAAGACCCGACTAGTAATGAGCAGTTCTTC. Translation gives CASSQDPTSNEQFF.

The CDR3 protein is CASSKAGPREGGETQYF. Here the CDR3 DNA reads TGTGCCAGCAGCAAAGCGGGGCCCAGGGAGGGGGGTGAGACCCAGTACTTC. The V and J genes are TRBV21-1 and TRBJ2-5; TRBD2 reflects the table's D call only, with no check against the DNA. TRBV21-1 is a documented pseudogene. This CDR3 spans 17 amino acids.

The V and J genes are TRBV7-2 and TRBJ2-2; weak D call: TRBD2 (6 bases). Germline loops: CDR1 SGHTA, CDR2 FQGNSA. CDR3 size: 15 residues. Trimming left V 5 bases short and J 0 bases short, with 10 bases between. The CDR3 sequence: CASSPGSSNTGELFF. Written as DNA, the CDR3 is TGTGCCAGCAGCCCCGGGAGCTCGAACACCGGGGAGCTGTTTTTT.

The chain carries TRBV7-6 and TRBJ2-7, with D perhaps TRBD1 (5 bases). The V gene's germline CDR1 is SGHVS and CDR2 FNYEAQ. This CDR3 has 14 residues. With 3 bases removed from V and 3 bases from J, the gap between germline ends came to 12 bases. The CDR3 region is CASSFSDSYYEQYF. CDR3 bases: TGTGCCAGCAGCTTTTCCGACAGTTACTACGAGCAGTACTTC. Full variable domain (missing parts from reference TRBV7-6 and TRBJ2-7): GAGVSQSPRYKVTKRGQDVALRCDPISGHVSLYWYRQALGQGPEFLTYFNYEAQQDKSGLPNDRFSAERPEGSISTLTIQRTEQRDSAMYRCASSFSDSYYEQYFGPGTRLTVT.

The chain carries TRBV5-6 and TRBJ1-6, with 10 bases identical to TRBD1. The CDR3 consists of 15 residues. Germline assignment: CDR1 SGHDT and CDR2 YYEEEE. V lost 0 bases, J lost 8 bases, and 2 bases stayed unmatched. The CDR3 bases are TGTGCCAGCAGCTTGGTCGGGACAGGGGATTCACCCCTCCACTTT. Residues: CASSLVGTGDSPLHF.

The rearrangement links TRBV6-6 to TRBJ2-5; D is possibly TRBD1 (5 bases). Germline assignment: CDR1 MNHNY and CDR2 SVGAGI (reference sequence). V was pared by 0 bases and J by 5 bases, with 10 bases between. The CDR3 length is 14 residues. Here the CDR3 reads CASSYSGELETQYF. The CDR3 DNA sequence: TGTGCCAGCAGTTACTCAGGGGAACTGGAGACCCAGTACTTC.

The CDR3 coding sequence is TGCGCCAGCAGCTTGGCAGGCAGCTCTGGAAACACCATATATTTT. Translating it yields CASSLAGSSGNTIYF. The genes are TRBV5-1 and TRBJ1-3, with D hard to call. Trimming took off 0 bases at V and 0 bases at J, with 7 bases between the two ends. The CDR3 is 15 residues long. Germline CDR1 reads SGHRS; CDR2 reads YFSETQ.